The entry that follows covers one TCR beta chain sequence. Its antigen is unknown. Libraries were prepared by immunoSEQ multiplex PCR; TCRdb keeps only in-frame clonotypes and omits some of them. Among approximately 160,000 clones listed, 90% were seen once. The CDR3 contains 15 residues. Germline CDR1 KGHSH, CDR2 LQKENI. After removal of 5 bases from V and 3 bases from J, the junction contained 4 bases not matched to a gene. The data originate from a study of T cell responses to AZD1222 COVID-19 vaccine. Study at large: Combined were second doses at about 4 or about 12 weeks.

Study results and limitations: Repertoire sampling happened only post peak T cell response. Among the donors, most were white British and more were female, and clonal diversity was possibly underestimated.

The clonotype comes from an adult in good health. The sequences come from peripheral blood, collected on day 0 of AZD1222 vaccination. The J gene is TRBJ1-3, the V gene TRBV18, with 10 bases aligning to TRBD1. CDR3 region: CASSTTGGYGNTIYF. The CDR3 DNA sequence: TGTGCCAGCTCAACGACAGGGGGCTATGGAAACACCATATATTTT.